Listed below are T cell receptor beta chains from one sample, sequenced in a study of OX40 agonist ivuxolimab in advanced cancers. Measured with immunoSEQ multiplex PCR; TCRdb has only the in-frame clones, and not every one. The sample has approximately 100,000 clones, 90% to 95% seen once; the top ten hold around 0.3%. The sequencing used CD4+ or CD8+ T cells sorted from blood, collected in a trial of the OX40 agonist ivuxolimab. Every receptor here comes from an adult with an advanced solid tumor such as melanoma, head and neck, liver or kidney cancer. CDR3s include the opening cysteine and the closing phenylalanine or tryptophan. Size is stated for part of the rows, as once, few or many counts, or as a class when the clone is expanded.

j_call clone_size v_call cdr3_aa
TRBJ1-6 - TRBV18 CASSPYGPTNNSPLHF
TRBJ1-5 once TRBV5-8 CASSSAPLGPQHF
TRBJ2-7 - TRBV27 CASTPRMTALVREQYF
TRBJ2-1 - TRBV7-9 CASSDQVGLANYEQFF
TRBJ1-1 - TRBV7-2 CASSTRTGGQSEAFF
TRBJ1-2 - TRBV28 CASSLDSWVGGYTF
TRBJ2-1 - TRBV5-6 CASSLVTSGSGGQFF
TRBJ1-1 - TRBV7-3 CASSQGMNTEAFF
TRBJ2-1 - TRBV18 CASSPRTSRSNEQFF
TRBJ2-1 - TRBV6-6 CAGSKSGEQFF
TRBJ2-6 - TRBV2 CASTVDSGANVLTF
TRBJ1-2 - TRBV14 CASSQEARWGRDGYTF
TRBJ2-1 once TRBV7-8 CASSLRRASSYNEQFF
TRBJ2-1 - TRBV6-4 CASSDSPSGSSGEQFF
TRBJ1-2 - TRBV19 CASGDRDSYGYTF
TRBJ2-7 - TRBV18 CASSPPEGIRNF
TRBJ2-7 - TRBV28 CASSLDLKRQYF
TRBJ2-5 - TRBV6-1 CASSEGTGSGKTQYF
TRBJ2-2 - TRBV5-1 CASSFSSGDTGELFF
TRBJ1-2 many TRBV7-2 CASSRRGGRGYTF
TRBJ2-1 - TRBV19 CASNRGAVDEQFF
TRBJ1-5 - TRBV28 CASRREWNQPQHF
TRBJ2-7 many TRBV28 CASTLDRAYEQYF
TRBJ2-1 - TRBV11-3 CASSTGTGGFNEQFF
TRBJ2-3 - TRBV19 CASRSFSGTGSGYTQYF
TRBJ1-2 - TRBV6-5 CASRPGQNYGYTF
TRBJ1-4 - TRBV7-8 CASSPAGGQGVNEKLFF
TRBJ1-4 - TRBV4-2 CASSQRVWGDRDEKLFF
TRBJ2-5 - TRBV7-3 CASSGKRPSGRARETQYF
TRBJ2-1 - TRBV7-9 CASSRDRASSNEQFF
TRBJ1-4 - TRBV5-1 CASSKDGTERRLFF
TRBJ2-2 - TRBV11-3 CASSPRSGANTGELFF
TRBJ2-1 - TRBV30 CAWSVRTGWNEQFF
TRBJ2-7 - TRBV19 CASRRLAESSYEQYF
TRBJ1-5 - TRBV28 CASNLLGAHRQPQHF
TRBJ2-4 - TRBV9 CASSVAPQVGKNIQYF
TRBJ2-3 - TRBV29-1 CSVGGRGFTDTQYF
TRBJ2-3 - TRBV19 CASSFPPSGREGSNTDTQYF
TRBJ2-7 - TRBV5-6 CASSLTGGPYEQYF
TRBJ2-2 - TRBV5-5 CASSRLDSPNTGELFF